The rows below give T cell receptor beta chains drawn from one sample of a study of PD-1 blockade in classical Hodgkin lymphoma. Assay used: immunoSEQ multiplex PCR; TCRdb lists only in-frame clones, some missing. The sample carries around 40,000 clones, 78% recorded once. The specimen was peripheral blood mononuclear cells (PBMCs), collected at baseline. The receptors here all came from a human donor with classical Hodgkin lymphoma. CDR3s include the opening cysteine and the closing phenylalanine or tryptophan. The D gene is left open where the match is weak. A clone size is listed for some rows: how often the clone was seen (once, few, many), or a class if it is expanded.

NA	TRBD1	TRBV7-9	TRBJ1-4	TGTGCCAGCAGCCCCGGGACAGGTGTTATTAATGAAAAACTGTTTTTT	CASSPGTGVINEKLFF
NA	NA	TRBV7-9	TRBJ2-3	TGTGCCAGCAGCTTAAGGGCAGGGGCAGATACGCAGTATTTT	CASSLRAGADTQYF
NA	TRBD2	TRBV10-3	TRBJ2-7	TGTGCCATCACTAGGACTAGCGGGGGCTACGAGCAGTACTTC	CAITRTSGGYEQYF
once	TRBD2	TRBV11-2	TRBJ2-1	TGTGCCAGCAGCCCACTACTGACACTAGCGGGGGGGTCCAATGAGCAGTTCTTC	CASSPLLTLAGGSNEQFF
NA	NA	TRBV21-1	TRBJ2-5	TGTGCCAGCAGCAAAGGGGCCTTGTGGGGGGGAGTGGAGACCCAGTACTTC	CASSKGALWGGVETQYF
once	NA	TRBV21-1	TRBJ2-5	TGTGCCAGCAGGAGCAGGTTAACACAAGAGACCCAGTACTTC	CASRSRLTQETQYF
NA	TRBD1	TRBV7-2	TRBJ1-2	TGTGCCAGCAGCTTACAACAGGGGTCGGGCTACACCTTC	CASSLQQGSGYTF
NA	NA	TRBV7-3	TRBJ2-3	TGTGCCAGCCCAAAGGGGGATACGCAGTATTTT	CASPKGDTQYF
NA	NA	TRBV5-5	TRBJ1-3	TGTGCCAGCAGCTTGGTGGTCAGGGCGTCTGGAAACACCATATATTTT	CASSLVVRASGNTIYF
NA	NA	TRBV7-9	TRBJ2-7	TGTGCCAGCAGACACACAGGTGGCTACGAGCAGTACTTC	CASRHTGGYEQYF
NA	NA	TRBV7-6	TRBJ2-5	TGTGCCAGCAGCTTAGCGGCCTGGGCGGGCAAAGAGACCCAGTACTTC	CASSLAAWAGKETQYF
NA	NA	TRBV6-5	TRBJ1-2	TGTGCCAGCAGTTCCTCCTATGGCTACACCTTC	CASSSSYGYTF
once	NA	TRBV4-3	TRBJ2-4	TGCGCCAGCAGCCAAGAATCCGGTCGTGCGGTGGTTCAGTACTTC	CASSQESGRAVVQYF
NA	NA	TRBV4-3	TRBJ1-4	TGCGCCAGCAGCCAAGCTGACACCCCAACTAATGAAAAACTGTTTTTT	CASSQADTPTNEKLFF
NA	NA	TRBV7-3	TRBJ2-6	TGTGCCAGCGGCAATACAGACTCTGGGGCCAACGTCCTGACTTTC	CASGNTDSGANVLTF
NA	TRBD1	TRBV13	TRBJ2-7	TGTGCCAGCAGCTCGCAGGGGGCCTACGAGCAGTACTTC	CASSSQGAYEQYF
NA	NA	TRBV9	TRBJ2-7	TGTGCCAGCAGCGGAATAGCAGGGGGGAGGCAGTACTTC	CASSGIAGGRQYF
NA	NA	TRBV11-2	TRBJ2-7	TGTGCCAGCAGCTCCCGGACAGCGTCTTCCTACGAGCAGTACTTC	CASSSRTASSYEQYF
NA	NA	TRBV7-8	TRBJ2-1	TGTGCCAGCAGCTTAGGGATCCGGAATGAGCAGTTCTTC	CASSLGIRNEQFF
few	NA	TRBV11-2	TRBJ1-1	TGTGCCAGCAGCTCAGACCGCTTGAACACTGAAGCTTTCTTT	CASSSDRLNTEAFF
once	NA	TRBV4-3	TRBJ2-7	TGCGCCAGCAGCCCTCTAACCTGGCCCGGGGCCTACGAGCAGTACTTC	CASSPLTWPGAYEQYF
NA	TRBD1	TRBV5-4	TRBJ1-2	TGTGCCAGCTGGGACAGTCTTAACAGGGGATATGGCTACACCTTC	CASWDSLNRGYGYTF
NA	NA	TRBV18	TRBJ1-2	TGTGCCAGCTCGCCGACAGGAGGAGAAGGCTACACCTTC	CASSPTGGEGYTF
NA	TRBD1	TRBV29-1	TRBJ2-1	TGCAGCGGGGGGACAGGGGGCAATGAGCAGTTCTTC	CSGGTGGNEQFF
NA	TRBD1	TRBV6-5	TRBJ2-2	TGTGCCAGCAGTTACTCGACAGGGAGCGACACCGGGGAGCTGTTTTTT	CASSYSTGSDTGELFF
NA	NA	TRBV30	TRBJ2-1	TGTGCCTGGAGTGTATTCTACAATGAGCAGTTCTTC	CAWSVFYNEQFF
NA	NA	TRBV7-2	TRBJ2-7	TGTGCCAGCAGCTTAGGTTCCAGGAACTCCTACGAGCAGTACTTC	CASSLGSRNSYEQYF
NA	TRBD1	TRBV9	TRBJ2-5	TGTGCCAGCAGCGTAGGTAGCACAGGGGGAGTGCGAGAGACCCAGTACTTC	CASSVGSTGGVRETQYF
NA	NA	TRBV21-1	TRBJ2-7	TGTGCCAGCCCCCCCGGGAGGCACGAGCAGTACTTC	CASPPGRHEQYF
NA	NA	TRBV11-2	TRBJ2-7	TGTGCCAGCAGCTTAGTGTGGGGAGTCGACTCTAACGAGCAGTACTTC	CASSLVWGVDSNEQYF
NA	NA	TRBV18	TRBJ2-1	TGTGCCAGCTCACCACTGGCGGGGTGGGATGAGCAGTTCTTC	CASSPLAGWDEQFF
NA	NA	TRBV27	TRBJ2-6	TGTGCCAGCACCCCAATCCCGCGGGACACATCGTCGGGGGCCAACGTCCTGACTTTC	CASTPIPRDTSSGANVLTF
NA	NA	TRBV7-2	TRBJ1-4	TGTGCCAGCAGTGGGGGGGCCATTAATGAAAAACTGTTTTTT	CASSGGAINEKLFF
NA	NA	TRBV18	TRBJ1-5	TGTGCCAGCTCACCAGATCAGGGTCGGGATCAGCCCCAGCATTTT	CASSPDQGRDQPQHF
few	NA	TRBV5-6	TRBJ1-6	TGTGCCAGCAGCTTGATAGGGTTAAGCTCCTATAATTCACCCCTCCACTTT	CASSLIGLSSYNSPLHF
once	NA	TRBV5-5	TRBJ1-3	TGTGCCAGCAGCTTTGACCGTGGAAACACCATATATTTT	CASSFDRGNTIYF
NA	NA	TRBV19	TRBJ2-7	TGTGCCAGTAGTGTACTGACAGGAGCCTACGAGCAGTACTTC	CASSVLTGAYEQYF
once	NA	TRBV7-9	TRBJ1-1	TGTGCCAGCAGCTTAGGGGCAGTCATGAACACTGAAGCTTTCTTT	CASSLGAVMNTEAFF
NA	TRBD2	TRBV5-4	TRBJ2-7	TGTGCCAGCAGCTTGGAAGCGGGGGACGAGCAGTACTTC	CASSLEAGDEQYF
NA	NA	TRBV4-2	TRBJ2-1	TGTGCCAGCAGCCAAGGGCAGACCAATGAGCAGTTCTTC	CASSQGQTNEQFF
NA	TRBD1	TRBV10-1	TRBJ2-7	TGCGCCAGCAGCCGGGACAGTTTCTCCGAGCAGTACTTC	CASSRDSFSEQYF
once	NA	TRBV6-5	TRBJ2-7	TGTGCCAGCAGCCGTCAAACCTACGAGCAGTACTTC	CASSRQTYEQYF
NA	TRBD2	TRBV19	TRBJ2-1	TGTGCCAGTAGTCCCTGGGACTACTCCTACAATGAGCAGTTCTTC	CASSPWDYSYNEQFF
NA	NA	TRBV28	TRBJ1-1	TGTGCCAGCAGTTTGTCGACAGGAGGTTTGCTTGAAGCTTTCTTT	CASSLSTGGLLEAFF
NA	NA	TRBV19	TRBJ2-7	TGTGCCAGTAGTATAGACCGGGGGACCTACGAGCAGTACTTC	CASSIDRGTYEQYF
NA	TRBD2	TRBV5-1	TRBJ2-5	TGCGCCAGCAGCCCGGGACTATCCAAAGAGACCCAGTACTTC	CASSPGLSKETQYF
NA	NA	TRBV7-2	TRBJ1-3	TGTGCCAGCAGCTTAGAGCCAGTCCGCTCTGGAAACACCATATATTTT	CASSLEPVRSGNTIYF
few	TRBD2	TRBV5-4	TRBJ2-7	TGTGCCAGCAGCTTGGAGGGTAGCGGGGACCGGGAGCAGTACTTC	CASSLEGSGDREQYF
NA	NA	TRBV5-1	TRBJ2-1	TGCGCCAGCAGCTTACCAGGTCGCAATGAGCAGTTCTTC	CASSLPGRNEQFF
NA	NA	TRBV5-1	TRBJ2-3	TGCGCCAGCAGCTGGGACCGAGCCGATACGCAGTATTTT	CASSWDRADTQYF
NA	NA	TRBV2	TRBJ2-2	TGTGCCAGCAGGCTGTCCCGAACCGGGGAGCTGTTTTTT	CASRLSRTGELFF
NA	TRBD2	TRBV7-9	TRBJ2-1	TGTGCCAGCAGCTTAGGCTTAGCTAGCGGGCGGTACAATGAGCAGTTCTTC	CASSLGLASGRYNEQFF
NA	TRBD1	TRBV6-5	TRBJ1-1	TGTGCCAGCAGTAAGACAGGGAGGGTAACTGAAGCTTTCTTT	CASSKTGRVTEAFF
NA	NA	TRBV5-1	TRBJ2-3	TGCGCCAGCAGCTTGGCAGGACGGACAGATACGCAGTATTTT	CASSLAGRTDTQYF